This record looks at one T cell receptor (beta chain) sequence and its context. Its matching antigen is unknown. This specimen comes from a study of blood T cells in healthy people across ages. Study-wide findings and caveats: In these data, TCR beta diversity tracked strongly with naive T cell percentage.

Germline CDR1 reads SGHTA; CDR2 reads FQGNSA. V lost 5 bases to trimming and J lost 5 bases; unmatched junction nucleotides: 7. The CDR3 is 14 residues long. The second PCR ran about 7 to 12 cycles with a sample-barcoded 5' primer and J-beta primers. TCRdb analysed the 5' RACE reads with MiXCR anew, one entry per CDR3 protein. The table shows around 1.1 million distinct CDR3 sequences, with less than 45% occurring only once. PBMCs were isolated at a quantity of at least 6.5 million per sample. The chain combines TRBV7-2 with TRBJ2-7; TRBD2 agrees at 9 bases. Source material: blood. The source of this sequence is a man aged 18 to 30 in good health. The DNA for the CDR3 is TGTGCCAGCAGCCCCATAGCGGGAGTCAACGAGCAGTACTTC. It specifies CASSPIAGVNEQYF. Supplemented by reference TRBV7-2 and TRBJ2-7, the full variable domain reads GAGVSQSPSNKVTEKGKDVELRCDPISGHTALYWYRQSLGQGLEFLIYFQGNSAPDKSGLPSDRFSAERTGGSVSTLTIQRTQQEDSAVYLCASSPIAGVNEQYFGPGTRLTVT.